The T cell receptor beta chain under discussion was sequenced for a study of T-cell memory formation after mild COVID-19. Study at large: Largely, the TCR clusters proved donor specific. Overall study findings and caveats: Clones that shrank (day 15 to 85) were balanced CD4/CD8, whereas later expanders leaned CD4+. A second wave of clones peaked on day 37, and their SARS-CoV-2 specificity went unconfirmed.

CDR1 and CDR2 (germline): LGHNA, YNFKEQ. Germline trimming cut 3 bases from V and 7 bases from J; bases unmatched to any gene: 6. The CDR3 has 15 residues. Each CDR3 protein gets one entry after TCRdb re-called the 5' RACE reads with MiXCR. The table includes over 500,000 distinct CDR3 sequences, roughly 17% detected once. This clonotype was recorded a few times. What it binds is unknown. The material sequenced was PBMCs or a T cell subset sorted from them (not recorded which). This chain links TRBV4-2 with TRBJ1-2; 12 bases are a match to TRBD1. This receptor was identified in an adult woman who had mild COVID-19 (a few samples of this study predate the infection). Cell type and time point are not known. CDR3 nucleotides: TGTGCCAGCAGCCATCCGGGACAGGGGGCTGGTGGCTACACCTTC. This encodes CASSHPGQGAGGYTF.